Relative to its sample, the clone carrying this TCR beta chain is medium-sized. MiXCR was run by TCRdb on the multiplex PCR reads, yielding one entry per CDR3 protein. The sample lists roughly 1,100 distinct CDR3 sequences, roughly 6.7% occurring once. Sequencing was done on a sample of memory CD4+ T cells sorted from blood. The sample's subset: memory CD4+ T cells, CD4+CD45RO+CD25-. The receptor was derived from a female donor with breast cancer.

The CDR3 here is CASSHPRDGGYTF. CDR3 nucleotides: TGTGCCAGCAGTCATCCGCGGGATGGTGGCTACACCTTC. The J gene is TRBJ1-2, the V gene TRBV12-3 or TRBV12-4, with no clear D. The V end was cut by 5 bases, the J end by 7 bases, with 14 bases between. The CDR3 sequence is 13 residues long.